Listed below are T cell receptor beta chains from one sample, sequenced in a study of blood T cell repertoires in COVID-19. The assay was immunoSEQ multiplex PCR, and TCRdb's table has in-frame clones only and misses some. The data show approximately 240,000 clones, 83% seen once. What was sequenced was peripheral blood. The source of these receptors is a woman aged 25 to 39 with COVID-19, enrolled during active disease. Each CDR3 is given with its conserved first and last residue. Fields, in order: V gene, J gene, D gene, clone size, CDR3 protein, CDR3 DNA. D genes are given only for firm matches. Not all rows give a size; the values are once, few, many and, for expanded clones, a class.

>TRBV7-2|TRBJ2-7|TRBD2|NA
CASSLALLGASGSYEQYF
TGTGCCAGCAGCTTAGCACTTCTTGGGGCTAGCGGGAGCTACGAGCAGTACTTC
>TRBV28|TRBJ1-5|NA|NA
CASSPGGNMKPQHF
TGTGCCAGCAGCCCTGGCGGTAATATGAAGCCCCAGCATTTT
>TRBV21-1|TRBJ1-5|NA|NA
CASRSSPRQTNQPQHF
TGTGCCAGCAGAAGCTCCCCCCGGCAGACTAATCAGCCCCAGCATTTT
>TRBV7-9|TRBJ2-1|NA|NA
CASRLAHGEWNEQFF
TGTGCCAGCAGATTAGCGCACGGGGAGTGGAATGAGCAGTTCTTC
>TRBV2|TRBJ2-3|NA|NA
CASSLAGTDTQYF
TGTGCCAGCAGTCTCGCGGGCACAGATACGCAGTATTTT
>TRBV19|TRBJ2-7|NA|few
CASSIDLARSYEQYF
TGTGCCAGTAGTATTGACCTAGCACGGAGCTACGAGCAGTACTTC
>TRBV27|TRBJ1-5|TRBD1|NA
CASSPGTGNQPQHF
TGTGCCAGCAGTCCCGGGACAGGCAATCAGCCCCAGCATTTT
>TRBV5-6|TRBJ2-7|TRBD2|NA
CASSLPGLAYEQYF
TGTGCCAGCAGCTTACCGGGACTAGCTTACGAGCAGTACTTC
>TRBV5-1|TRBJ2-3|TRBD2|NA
CASSDTSGASNTQYF
TGCGCCAGCAGCGACACTAGCGGGGCTTCTAATACGCAGTATTTT
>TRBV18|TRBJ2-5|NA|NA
CASSPRTPQETQYF
TGTGCCAGCTCACCACGGACACCCCAAGAGACCCAGTACTTC
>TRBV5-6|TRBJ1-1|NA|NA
CARTGTEAFF
TGTGCCAGGACGGGCACTGAAGCTTTCTTT
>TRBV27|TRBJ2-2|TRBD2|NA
CASSLLAGGTATGELFF
TGTGCCAGCAGTTTACTAGCGGGGGGGACGGCGACCGGGGAGCTGTTTTTT
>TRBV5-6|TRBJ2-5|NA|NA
CASSLINQETQYF
TGTGCCAGCAGCTTAATAAATCAAGAGACCCAGTACTTC
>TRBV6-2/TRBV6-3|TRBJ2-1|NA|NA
CASSFGDFSYNEQFF
TGTGCCAGCAGTTTCGGCGACTTCTCCTACAATGAGCAGTTCTTC
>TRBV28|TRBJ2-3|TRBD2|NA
CASQHYENQGLGTDTQYF
TGTGCCAGCCAACATTACGAAAACCAGGGACTAGGCACAGATACGCAGTATTTT
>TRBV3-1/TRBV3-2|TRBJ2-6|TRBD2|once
CASTRTSGRMEGANVLTF
TGTGCCAGCACCCGGACTAGCGGGAGAATGGAGGGGGCCAACGTCCTGACTTTC
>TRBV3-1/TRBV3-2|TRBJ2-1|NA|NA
CASSHSRTNNEQFF
TGTGCCAGCAGCCACTCCCGGACTAACAATGAGCAGTTCTTC
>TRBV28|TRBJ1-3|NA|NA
CASSLREGRRSGNTIYF
TGTGCCAGCAGTTTACGGGAGGGACGACGCTCTGGAAACACCATATATTTT
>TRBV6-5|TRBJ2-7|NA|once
CASLSGNEQYF
TGTGCCAGTCTAAGTGGTAACGAGCAGTACTTC
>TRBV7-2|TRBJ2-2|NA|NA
CASRTSGINTGELFF
TGTGCCAGCAGAACATCCGGGATAAACACCGGGGAGCTGTTTTTT
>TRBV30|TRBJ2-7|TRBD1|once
CATRRDRLDEQYF
TGTGCCACGCGGAGGGACAGGTTGGACGAGCAGTACTTC
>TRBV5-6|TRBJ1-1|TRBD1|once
CASSMGQAGNTEAFF
TGTGCCAGCAGTATGGGACAGGCGGGGAACACTGAAGCTTTCTTT
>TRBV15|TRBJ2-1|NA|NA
CATREFSSGEQFF
TGTGCCACCAGGGAATTCAGCAGCGGTGAGCAGTTCTTC
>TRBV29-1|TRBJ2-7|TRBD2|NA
CSATGLAGIRGQYF
TGCAGCGCTACGGGACTAGCGGGAATCAGGGGGCAGTACTTC
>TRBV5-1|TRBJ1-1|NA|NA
CASSFHDQTNGAFF
TGCGCCAGCAGCTTCCATGATCAGACCAACGGGGCTTTCTTT
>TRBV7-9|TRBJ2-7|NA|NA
CASSTTSYHEQYF
TGTGCCAGCAGCACGACTAGTTACCACGAGCAGTACTTC
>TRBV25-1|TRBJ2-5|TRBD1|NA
CASGRTGGDETQYF
TGTGCCAGCGGAAGGACAGGGGGCGACGAGACCCAGTACTTC
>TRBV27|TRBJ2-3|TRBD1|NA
CASSFLTGTDTQYF
TGTGCCAGCAGTTTCCTGACAGGGACAGATACGCAGTATTTT
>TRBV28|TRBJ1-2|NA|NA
CASSSPRRGYGYTF
TGTGCCAGCAGTTCCCCCCGGCGGGGCTATGGCTACACCTTC